This entry describes one T cell receptor (beta chain). Its specificity is not known. Use of 60 Vbeta and 13 Jbeta primers characterized the PCR. Repertoires were generated with immunoSEQ multiplex PCR, while TCRdb's copy carries only in-frame clones and drops some. The table shows 85,000 to 100,000 clones, with around three quarters occurring only once. The data were obtained in a study of cytomegalovirus exposure and HLA in healthy donors. Study overall: From donors who were HLA-typed, an early data release held 70 million to 90 million unique TCRs.

With 0 bases removed from V and 4 bases from J, the gap between germline ends came to 6 bases. CDR1 is SGHDN, CDR2 FVKESK, per germline. The CDR3 loop spans 13 amino acids. Study results and limitations: The authors later found TCR association rates varying by HLA locus, with DRB1 most and HLA-C fewest. An assumption of roughly uniform sequencing depth across donors underlay the presence/absence analyses. A later analysis, which compared TCR beta chains of equal frequency, found the HLA-associated ones more clonally expanded.

This TCR was sampled from a man aged 60 to 69 in good health and CMV-seropositive. The sequenced sample consisted of PBMCs. The chain joins TRBV14 to TRBJ1-2, with D unresolved. CDR3 protein: CASSQELAYGYTF. CDR3 nucleotides: TGTGCCAGCAGCCAAGAACTTGCCTATGGCTACACCTTC.